What follows are 19 T cell receptor beta chains derived from one specimen sequenced in a study of cytomegalovirus exposure and HLA in healthy donors. The protocol was immunoSEQ multiplex PCR, while the TCRdb copy is restricted to in-frame clones and leaves out a portion. Among about 360,000 clones listed, around 86% were seen once. Sequencing was performed on PBMCs. The receptors were gathered from a woman under 30 in good health and CMV-seronegative.

V and J are TRBV9 and TRBJ2-7, with D maybe TRBD1 (5 bases). Germline V gene data show CDR1 as SGDLS and CDR2 as YYNGEE. This CDR3 is 12 amino acids long. V was shortened by 4 bases and J by 6 bases, with 11 bases between the two germline ends. CDR3 residues: CASSSGYGEQYF. CDR3 bases: TGTGCCAGCAGCTCAGGGTACGGCGAGCAGTACTTC.

The chain couples TRBV11-2 to TRBJ2-1; 7 nucleotides match TRBD1. Germline V gene data show CDR1 as SGHAT and CDR2 as FQNNGV. Trimming at V came to 4 bases and at J to 10 bases, leaving 7 bases not matched to a gene. This CDR3 spans 13 amino acids. For the CDR3, the DNA is TGTGCCAGCAGCTCGACAGGGTTAGGGGAGCAGTTCTTC. Its translation is CASSSTGLGEQFF.

This clone was picked up a small number of times. This chain links TRBV27 with TRBJ2-3; D possibly corresponds to TRBD1 (6 bases). The CDR3 has 11 amino acids. Trimming removed 7 bases from V and 8 bases from J, with 10 bases in between. Germline V lookup: CDR1 MNHEY, CDR2 SMNVEV (reference sequence). The CDR3 DNA is TGTGCCAGCACCCAAGGGGGTACGCAGTATTTT. Translating it yields CASTQGGTQYF.

The genes are TRBV27 and TRBJ2-3, with TRBD2 matching 12 bases. This CDR3 contains 16 residues. The V gene's germline CDR1 is MNHEY and CDR2 SMNVEV (reference sequence). Losses at the gene ends were 3 bases for V and 4 bases for J; bases not matched to a gene: 5. CDR3 in DNA: TGTGCCAGCAGTTTCCAGACTAGCGGGGGTTCAGATACGCAGTATTTT. It encodes CASSFQTSGGSDTQYF.

The rearrangement links TRBV19 to TRBJ1-1; 7 nucleotides align to TRBD1. CDR3 length: 14 amino acids. Trimming took 7 bases from V and 0 from J; bases not matched to a gene: 5. Germline lookup yields CDR1 LNHDA and CDR2 SQIVND (reference sequence). The CDR3 region is CASNMGQLNTEAFF. The CDR3 DNA sequence: TGTGCCAGTAACATGGGACAGCTGAACACTGAAGCTTTCTTT.

This clone was recorded once. The V and J genes are TRBV11-2 and TRBJ2-7, with 10 positions matching TRBD2. Germline assignment: CDR1 SGHAT and CDR2 FQNNGV. The CDR3 is 16 amino acids. V was pared by 5 bases and J by 3 bases, with 10 bases of the junction left unmatched. The CDR3 region is CASSARLAGAIYEQYF. The DNA of the CDR3 is TGTGCCAGCAGCGCACGTCTAGCGGGGGCCATCTACGAGCAGTACTTC.

The V and J genes are TRBV28 and TRBJ2-2; a possible D gene is TRBD2 (5 bases). Germline assignment: CDR1 MDHEN and CDR2 SYDVKM. This CDR3 region has 15 residues. The V and J ends lost 5 bases and 3 bases respectively, with 13 bases between them. Written as DNA, the CDR3 is TGTGCCAGCAGTCCGATGAGGGCCTACACCGGGGAGCTGTTTTTT. Protein product: CASSPMRAYTGELFF.

The chain has TRBV5-1 and TRBJ2-7, with TRBD1 matching over 8 bases. Germline CDR1 reads SGHRS; CDR2 reads YFSETQ. With 3 bases clipped from V and 1 base from J, the junction kept 3 bases outside the gene matches. There are 14 residues in the CDR3. As DNA, the CDR3 is TGCGCCAGCAGCTCGTGGACAGGGTCCTACGAGCAGTACTTC. Its translation is CASSSWTGSYEQYF. Full variable domain (rest looked up from reference TRBV5-1 and TRBJ2-7): KAGVTQTPRYLIKTRGQQVTLSCSPISGHRSVSWYQQTPGQGLQFLFEYFSETQRNKGNFPGRFSGRQFSNSRSEMNVSTLELGDSALYLCASSSWTGSYEQYFGPGTRLTVT.

As to this clone: Different DNA sequences within this sample yield the same CDR3. This rearrangement joins TRBV29-1 to TRBJ2-3; a possible D gene is TRBD2 (6 bases). The CDR3 extends over 14 amino acids. The V gene's germline CDR1 is SQVTM and CDR2 ANQGSEA. Trimming cost V 0 bases and J 6 bases, with 13 bases left between them. The CDR3 sequence: CSVEDLSLADTQYF. DNA for the CDR3: TGCAGCGTTGAAGATCTTTCTCTAGCGGATACGCAGTATTTT.

This sequence joins TRBV7-9 and TRBJ2-7; D ambiguous. Trimming shortened V by 5 bases and J by 0 bases, and 14 bases separated the two germline ends. The CDR3 is made up of 15 amino acids. Germline assignment: CDR1 SEHNR and CDR2 FQNEAQ (reference sequence). The CDR3 bases are TGTGCCAGCAGCCGCACTCAGGAAATCTCCTACGAGCAGTACTTC. This codes for CASSRTQEISYEQYF.

CDR3 DNA sequence: TGTGCCAGCAGCTTAAAGGGACTAGCGGATGAGCAGTACTTC. Translated, it gives CASSLKGLADEQYF. The J gene is TRBJ2-7, the V gene TRBV9; 11 nucleotides line up with TRBD2. CDR1 and CDR2 from the germline V gene are SGDLS and YYNGEE. The V segment lost 4 bases and the J segment 7 bases; nucleotides outside the gene matches: 7. The CDR3 totals 14 residues.

The chain combines TRBV7-9 with TRBJ1-4; D gene unclear. The germline CDR1 and CDR2 sequences are SEHNR and FQNEAQ (reference sequence). There are 13 residues in the CDR3. V was clipped by 5 bases and J by 7 bases, with 11 bases between them. The CDR3 bases are TGTGCCAGCAGCCCCCCTATTGGTGAAAAACTGTTTTTT. Encoded protein: CASSPPIGEKLFF.

A single count supports this clone. V and J are TRBV10-2 and TRBJ2-7; no clear D gene. The CDR3 totals 12 residues. V lost 7 bases to trimming and J lost 6 bases, with 13 bases between them. Germline-derived CDR1 and CDR2 are WSHSY and SAAADI. The CDR3 DNA sequence: TGCGCCAGCAAGGCAGGTCTGTCCGAGCAGTACTTC. This codes for CASKAGLSEQYF.

This CDR3 reads CASRVANTGELFF. CDR3 DNA sequence: TGCGCCAGCAGGGTAGCAAACACCGGGGAGCTGTTTTTT. The chain couples TRBV10-2 to TRBJ2-2; no clear D. The CDR3 has 13 residues. Germline V lookup: CDR1 WSHSY, CDR2 SAAADI. The ends were cut back, 6 bases at V and 2 bases at J, with 7 bases in the middle.

The chain has TRBV6-5 and TRBJ2-1, with D tentatively TRBD2 (6 bases). With 8 bases removed from V and 3 bases from J, the gap between germline ends came to 11 bases. CDR1 MNHEY and CDR2 SVGAGI come from the germline V gene. CDR3 size: 13 residues. The CDR3 protein is CASARDFYNEQFF. CDR3 nucleotide sequence: TGTGCCAGCGCCAGGGACTTCTACAATGAGCAGTTCTTC.

Only one count was recorded for this clone. This chain joins TRBV7-8 and TRBJ2-2; 7 bases fit TRBD1. After removal of 2 bases from V and 5 bases from J, the junction contained 5 bases not matched to a gene. The CDR3 runs to 15 residues. CDR1 and CDR2 (germline): SGHVS, FQNEAQ. The CDR3: CASSLIQGRTGELFF. The CDR3 DNA reads TGTGCCAGCAGCTTAATACAGGGGAGAACCGGGGAGCTGTTTTTT. The full variable domain, in which reference TRBV7-8 and TRBJ2-2 provide the parts outside the CDR3, is GAGVSQSPRYKVAKRGQDVALRCDPISGHVSLFWYQQALGQGPEFLTYFQNEAQLDKSGLPSDRFFAERPEGSVSTLKIQRTQQEDSAVYLCASSLIQGRTGELFFGEGSRLTVL.

This chain links TRBV19 with TRBJ1-4; weak D call: TRBD1 (5 bases). The CDR3 sequence is 14 residues long. The germline V gene has CDR1 LNHDA and CDR2 SQIVND (reference sequence). Trimming removed 4 bases from V and 7 bases from J, with 13 bases in between. The chain's CDR3 is CASSSQGSVEKLFF. DNA of the CDR3: TGTGCCAGTAGTAGCCAGGGATCGGTTGAAAAACTGTTTTTT.

The chain couples TRBV29-1 to TRBJ1-2, with a weak D call TRBD1 (5 bases). The CDR3 contains 13 residues. The V gene's germline CDR1 is SQVTM and CDR2 ANQGSEA. Trimming took 4 bases from V and 6 from J, leaving 15 bases between them. The CDR3: CSVGGGGGDGYTF. The CDR3 DNA reads TGCAGCGTTGGGGGCGGGGGAGGTGATGGCTACACCTTC. The full variable domain, completed using reference TRBV29-1 and TRBJ1-2, is SAVISQKPSRDICQRGTSLTIQCQVDSQVTMMFWYRQQPGQSLTLIATANQGSEATYESGFVIDKFPISRPNLTFSTLTVSNMSPEDSSIYLCSVGGGGGDGYTFGSGTRLTVV.

The chain combines TRBV30 with TRBJ2-7; maybe TRBD1 (6 bases). The CDR3 is 12 residues long. V lost 0 bases to trimming and J lost 5 bases, with 8 bases between them. CDR1 GTSNPN and CDR2 SVGIG come from the germline V gene (reference sequence). As DNA, the CDR3 is TGTGCCTGGAGTGTAACAGGGCACGAGCAGTACTTC. Translating gives CAWSVTGHEQYF.